The next 30 T cell receptor beta chains were all read from a single sample in a study of Graves' ophthalmopathy and Graves' hyperthyroidism. RNA transcripts served as template for amplifying TCR beta CDR3 sequences. A first-round RT-PCR used HTBI primers, followed by a second-round multiplex PCR. TCRdb independently ran MiXCR on the multiplex PCR reads; one entry per CDR3 protein. Counted here are 620,000 or so distinct CDR3 sequences, 22% occurring once; the ten biggest clones make up more than 5.5%. The sequencing sample was made of peripheral blood. The origin of the receptors is a woman between 18 and 29 years old with stable Graves' hyperthyroidism. Some clones in this sample may be carry-over from other donors' samples.

The rearrangement uses TRBV28 and TRBJ1-1; no clear D gene. V lost 4 bases and J lost 0, with 15 bases in between. Germline V gene data show CDR1 as MDHEN and CDR2 as SYDVKM. CDR3 length equals 16 residues. The CDR3 reads CASSSSYRNMNTEAFF. CDR3 coding DNA: TGTGCCAGCAGTTCCTCCTACCGTAACATGAACACTGAAGCTTTCTTT.

The J gene is TRBJ1-1, the V gene TRBV6-2 or TRBV6-3; D uncertain. V shed 5 bases and J shed 2 bases, with 12 bases lying between them. Germline V gene sequence: CDR1 MNHEY, CDR2 SVGEGT. The CDR3 spans 14 residues. The CDR3 loop reads CASSPLEENTEAFF. CDR3 coding DNA: TGTGCCAGCAGTCCCCTCGAAGAAAACACTGAAGCTTTCTTT.

V gene TRBV15 combines with J gene TRBJ2-7, with TRBD2 identical over 10 bases. Germline-derived CDR1 and CDR2 are LNHNV and YYDKDF (reference sequence). J lost 4 bases, V lost 5 bases, and 5 bases had no gene match. The length of the CDR3 is 14 residues. CDR3 in DNA: TGTGCCACCAGCGTACTAGCGGGGCCGTACGAGCAGTACTTC. Translating it yields CATSVLAGPYEQYF.

This clonotype was seen repeatedly, ten times or more. This chain links TRBV28 with TRBJ2-7; D perhaps matches TRBD2 (5 bases). V was cut by 1 base and J by 3 bases, with 16 bases left in between. The CDR3 totals 16 residues. Germline V gene data show CDR1 as MDHEN and CDR2 as SYDVKM. This CDR3 is CASSLSRGKALYEQYF. For the CDR3, the DNA is TGTGCCAGCAGTTTATCCCGAGGGAAGGCCCTCTACGAGCAGTACTTC.

This clonotype has at least ten counts. This chain links TRBV12-3 or TRBV12-4 with TRBJ1-2; unclear D gene. CDR3 length: 12 residues. The germline V and J ends were trimmed by 7 bases and 8 bases, with 14 bases remaining between them. CDR3: CASTSLPGGYTF. In DNA, the CDR3 is TGTGCCAGCACCTCCCTCCCCGGGGGCTACACCTTC.

Details on this clonotype: The junction shows a germline mismatch at one end, possibly a read error. This chain connects TRBV30 to TRBJ1-1; unclear D gene. This CDR3 is 15 amino acids long. Germline V CDR1 and CDR2: GTSNPN, SVGIG (reference sequence). The CDR3 protein is CAWSIKVAGEIRASF. The CDR3 DNA sequence: TGTGCCTGGAGTATTAAGGTTGCAGGAGAAATTAGAGCTTCCTTT.

This clonotype was seen ten or more times. This chain joins TRBV20-1 and TRBJ1-1; TRBD1 aligns across 7 bases. The germline CDR1 and CDR2 sequences are DFQATT and SNEGSKA (reference sequence). The CDR3 has 14 residues. J was trimmed by 1 base and V by 5 bases; bases with no gene match: 7. The CDR3 region has the DNA TGCAGTGCTCTCTCGGACAGGAGGAACACTGAAGCTTTCTTT. Its translation is CSALSDRRNTEAFF.

J is TRBJ2-7 and V is TRBV6-1; D is unresolved. The CDR3 sequence is 13 residues long. Trimming left V 7 bases short and J 1 base short, with 11 bases between. Germline V lookup: CDR1 MNHNS, CDR2 SASEGT. The CDR3 region is CASIVGPSYEQYF. Here the CDR3 DNA reads TGTGCCAGCATAGTAGGGCCTTCCTACGAGCAGTACTTC.

At least ten counts were recorded for this clonotype. The chain is built from TRBV6-1 and TRBJ1-1; D is uncertain. The V and J ends lost 0 bases and 0 bases respectively, with 8 bases between them. The germline V gene encodes CDR1 MNHNS and CDR2 SASEGT. This CDR3 comprises 15 residues. The CDR3 nucleotides read TGTGCCAGCAGTGAAGCCCCAGGAATGAACACTGAAGCTTTCTTT. Protein product: CASSEAPGMNTEAFF.

Concerning this clonotype: At one of its ends the junction is not consistent with the germline gene, which may arise from a read error. The chain carries TRBV19 and TRBJ2-7; 9 bases map to TRBD1. The germline gives CDR1 LNHDA, CDR2 SQIVND (reference sequence). CDR3 length: 13 residues. CDR3 sequence (DNA): TGTGCCAGTAGCCACAGGGGGCCCTACGAACAGTACTTC. Amino acid sequence: CASSHRGPYEQYF.

About this clonotype itself: The CDR3 ends on some other residue instead of the conserved phenylalanine or tryptophan, so this is likely a read error. The genes are TRBV28 and TRBJ1-2; the D gene is possibly TRBD1 (5 bases). With 6 bases removed from V and 8 bases from J, the gap between germline ends came to 10 bases. CDR1 is MDHEN, CDR2 SYDVKM, per germline. The CDR3 has 11 amino acids. CDR3 region: CASRGWDGYTL. CDR3 bases: TGTGCCAGCAGGGGGTGGGACGGCTACACCCTC.

This clonotype occurred many times. This rearrangement joins TRBV6-1 to TRBJ1-2; D unclear. The CDR3 has 11 amino acids. CDR1 and CDR2 from the germline V gene are MNHNS and SASEGT. The V and J ends lost 8 bases and 8 bases respectively, with 12 bases between them. DNA of the CDR3: TGTGCCAGCCGGACTCTGCGGGGCTACACCTTC. Translation: CASRTLRGYTF.

The rearrangement links TRBV11-3 to TRBJ2-7, with D possibly TRBD1 on 6 matching bases. V shed 0 bases and J shed 3 bases, with 12 bases lying between them. Germline V gene sequence: CDR1 SGHNT, CDR2 YENEEA. The CDR3 spans 15 residues. In DNA, the CDR3 is TGTGCCAGCAGCTTAGAAGGGGGTACTGGCTACGAGCAGTACTTC. Protein sequence: CASSLEGGTGYEQYF.

This clonotype was seen repeatedly, ten times or more. The rearrangement joins TRBV12-3 or TRBV12-4 to TRBJ2-2, with 9 bases aligning to TRBD2. Unmatched junction bases numbered 0, after V lost 3 bases and J lost 4 bases. The CDR3 has 14 residues. The CDR3 here is CASSFSGSTGELFF. The CDR3 nucleotides read TGTGCCAGCAGTTTTAGCGGGAGCACCGGGGAGCTGTTTTTT.

The sample holds many counts of this clonotype. The chain joins TRBV6-1 to TRBJ1-1; D may be TRBD1 (6 bases). Germline CDR1 reads MNHNS; CDR2 reads SASEGT. The CDR3 has 13 amino acids. V was trimmed by 6 bases and J by 6 bases, leaving 14 bases between them. CDR3 DNA: TGTGCCAGCAGACCCGACAGGCGGGCTGAAGCTTTCTTT. Its protein is CASRPDRRAEAFF.

This clonotype was seen more than once but under ten times. The rearrangement links TRBV3-1 to TRBJ1-1; D is ambiguous. With 4 bases removed from V and 8 bases from J, the gap between germline ends came to 11 bases. The length of the CDR3 is 12 residues. From germline, CDR1 is LGHDT and CDR2 YNNKEL (reference sequence). This CDR3 reads CASSRWEGEAFF. The CDR3 DNA reads TGTGCCAGCAGCCGCTGGGAAGGGGAAGCTTTCTTT.

This clonotype was detected a few times. The rearrangement uses TRBV30 and TRBJ2-5; 8 bases line up with TRBD2. Germline loops: CDR1 GTSNPN, CDR2 SVGIG (reference sequence). Unmatched junction bases numbered 1, after V lost 3 bases and J lost 4 bases. The CDR3 extends over 12 amino acids. CDR3 amino acids: CAWSGGAETQYF. CDR3 coding DNA: TGTGCCTGGAGCGGGGGGGCAGAGACCCAGTACTTC.

This clonotype has a count of ten or more. This chain uses TRBV6-1 with TRBJ2-5; 7 bases map to TRBD2. V dropped 6 bases and J dropped 8; count of bases not matched to a gene: 9. The CDR3 is 13 amino acids. Germline V gene data show CDR1 as MNHNS and CDR2 as SASEGT. The CDR3 DNA sequence: TGTGCCAGCAGACCCAGCGGGGATGTAACCCAGTACTTC. This sequence encodes CASRPSGDVTQYF.

Many counts were recorded for this clonotype. The chain has TRBV7-8 and TRBJ2-7, with 7 nucleotides matching TRBD1. The V segment lost 3 bases and the J segment 7 bases; nucleotides outside the gene matches: 15. CDR3 length: 16 amino acids. Germline assignment: CDR1 SGHVS and CDR2 FQNEAQ. In nucleotides, the CDR3 is TGTGCCAGCAGCTTGGGCAGGGGACAGCGCAATATGGAGCAGTACTTC. Translating gives CASSLGRGQRNMEQYF.

The chain recombines TRBV11-2 with TRBJ2-7; 10 bases align to TRBD2. V lost 0 bases to trimming and J lost 5 bases; unmatched junction nucleotides: 10. The germline V gene encodes CDR1 SGHAT and CDR2 FQNNGV. There are 17 residues in the CDR3. The CDR3, as DNA: TGTGCCAGCAGCTTAGATGGTCAACTAGCGGGACACAACGAGCAGTACTTC. Protein product: CASSLDGQLAGHNEQYF.

Only one count was recorded for this clonotype. The rearrangement links TRBV27 to TRBJ1-5; D is perhaps TRBD1 (5 bases). The CDR3 consists of 13 residues. Between the trimmed V and J ends, which lost 5 bases and 7 bases, there was a span of 12 bases. Per germline, CDR1 MNHEY and CDR2 SMNVEV (reference sequence). Here the CDR3 reads CASSLRGTQPQHF. The CDR3 bases are TGTGCCAGCAGTCTACGAGGGACGCAGCCCCAGCATTTT.

This clonotype was picked up many times. The V gene is TRBV19, the J gene TRBJ1-1; D is uncertain. The V gene's germline CDR1 is LNHDA and CDR2 SQIVND (reference sequence). This CDR3 comprises 14 residues. Trimming cost V 3 bases and J 4 bases, with 12 bases left between them. CDR3: CASSMWTSGTEAFF. The CDR3 region has the DNA TGTGCCAGTAGTATGTGGACCTCGGGCACTGAAGCTTTCTTT.

This sequence joins TRBV11-2 and TRBJ1-2, with 12 positions matching TRBD1. With V trimmed by 5 bases and J by 7 bases, 11 bases remained unmatched. This CDR3 has 16 amino acids. Germline lookup yields CDR1 SGHAT and CDR2 FQNNGV. CDR3 in amino acids: CASSPGTGGFFAGYTF. CDR3 coding DNA: TGTGCCAGCAGCCCCGGGACAGGGGGCTTCTTTGCTGGCTACACCTTC.

This clonotype was recorded a few times. A read error may produce the germline difference seen at one junction end. V gene TRBV11-2 combines with J gene TRBJ2-7; the D is unclear. The CDR3 runs to 11 residues. Per germline, CDR1 SGHAT and CDR2 FQNNGV. The CDR3 spells CASSLEGKGRF. The CDR3 region has the DNA TGTGCCAGCAGCTTAGAGGGTAAGGGCCGCTTC.

This clonotype was picked up a small number of times. V is TRBV30 and J is TRBJ1-5; TRBD1 matches 10 bases. V was pared by 5 bases and J by 2 bases, with 6 bases of the junction left unmatched. CDR1 and CDR2 (germline): GTSNPN, SVGIG (reference sequence). The CDR3 totals 15 residues. The CDR3 here is CAWGQGVVGNQPQHF. CDR3 nucleotides: TGTGCCTGGGGACAGGGGGTGGTTGGCAATCAGCCCCAGCATTTT. Combining the CDR3 with reference TRBV30 and TRBJ1-5 gives the whole variable domain SQTIHQWPATLVQPVGSPLSLECTVEGTSNPNLYWYRQAAGRGLQLLFYSVGIGQISSEVPQNLSASRPQDRQFILSSKKLLLSDSGFYLCAWGQGVVGNQPQHFGDGTRLSIL.

The sample holds a few counts of this clonotype. The rearrangement uses TRBV24-1 and TRBJ1-5; D is unclear. From germline, CDR1 is KGHDR and CDR2 SFDVKD. This CDR3 spans 18 amino acids. Trimming cost V 2 bases and J 0 bases, with 16 bases left between them. CDR3 DNA: TGTGCCACCAGTGATTACCCCCCGGGTTCGGATAGCAATCAGCCCCAGCATTTT. Protein: CATSDYPPGSDSNQPQHF.

This clonotype was seen many times. The V call is TRBV12-3 or TRBV12-4, the J call TRBJ1-2; D is undetermined. The V gene lost 6 bases and the J gene lost 5 bases, with 13 bases spanning the gap. The CDR3 extends over 13 amino acids. In nucleotides, the CDR3 is TGTGCCAGCAGCGCGACGGCGATATATGGCTACACCTTC. It is translated as CASSATAIYGYTF.

CDR3 DNA sequence: TGTGCCAGCAGTCTCAGACCGGTGGGGGCAAATCAGCCCCAGCATTTT. Protein sequence: CASSLRPVGANQPQHF. J is TRBJ1-5 and V is TRBV12-3 or TRBV12-4; weak D call: TRBD1 (6 bases). The V and J ends lost 5 bases and 4 bases respectively, with 18 bases between them. The CDR3 has 16 amino acids.

This clonotype has ten or more counts. This chain links TRBV6-1 with TRBJ1-1, with D perhaps matching TRBD1 (6 bases). CDR3 length equals 13 residues. Trimming stripped 6 bases from V and 4 bases from J, with 12 bases between. Germline-derived CDR1 and CDR2 are MNHNS and SASEGT. CDR3 sequence reads: CASRGEGGTEAFF. CDR3 nucleotides: TGTGCCAGCAGAGGGGAGGGGGGCACTGAAGCTTTCTTT.

There are many counts of this clonotype. The chain employs TRBV20-1 and TRBJ1-2; D not resolved. The V gene's germline CDR1 is DFQATT and CDR2 SNEGSKA (reference sequence). V was trimmed by 0 bases and J by 3 bases, leaving 8 bases between them. This CDR3 is built from 13 residues. CDR3 coding DNA: TGCAGTGCTAGAGATTCGAGGGACTATGGCTACACCTTC. Translating gives CSARDSRDYGYTF.